One and the same sample provided the 9 T cell receptor beta chains below, sequenced in a study of shared clonotypes between healthy human individuals. The assay was immunoSEQ multiplex PCR, and TCRdb's table has in-frame clones only and misses some. The top ten clones hold around 1.5% of a sample with roughly 1 million clones, around four fifths of them seen once. The specimen was memory CD4+ T cells sorted from blood. Described subset: CD45RA-negative fraction. These receptors came from a man between 18 and 29 years old in good health.

CDR3 nucleotide sequence: TGTGCCAGCACTAGACAGGGGAGAGCTGAAGCTTTCTTT. It codes for CASTRQGRAEAFF. The chain recombines TRBV2 with TRBJ1-1; 8 bases fit TRBD1. The ends lost 7 bases at V and 6 bases at J; junction bases unmatched: 7. CDR3 length: 13 residues. Looked up from germline, CDR1 is SNHLY and CDR2 is FYNNEI.

The rearrangement uses TRBV4-3 and TRBJ2-3; 7 bases are shared with TRBD2. Unmatched junction bases numbered 6, after V lost 4 bases and J lost 2 bases. The germline CDR1 and CDR2 sequences are LGHNA and YSLEER. The CDR3 is 15 amino acids. The CDR3 spells CASSPGRMLTDTQYF. CDR3 nucleotide sequence: TGCGCCAGCAGCCCCGGGAGGATGCTCACAGATACGCAGTATTTT.

The chain couples TRBV27 to TRBJ1-1; D not certain. CDR3 size: 14 residues. Between the trimmed V and J ends, which lost 3 bases and 1 base, there was a span of 9 bases. The V gene's germline CDR1 is MNHEY and CDR2 SMNVEV (reference sequence). Written as DNA, the CDR3 is TGTGCCAGCAGTTTCTCAGGACCGAACACTGAAGCTTTCTTT. It is translated as CASSFSGPNTEAFF.

The gene calls are TRBV7-9 and TRBJ1-2; D unresolved. CDR3 size: 16 residues. Germline values: CDR1 SEHNR, CDR2 FQNEAQ (reference sequence). With 4 bases removed from V and 3 bases from J, the gap between germline ends came to 18 bases. The CDR3 DNA is TGTGCCAGCAGCTCAACTTTAAAAGGGAAGGACTATGGCTACACCTTC. Translating gives CASSSTLKGKDYGYTF.

Regarding this clone: This sample includes further DNA sequences coding for the same CDR3. V usage is TRBV7-9 and J usage is TRBJ1-6, with 7 bases that match TRBD1. V shed 5 bases, J shed 6 bases, and the junction held 4 bases outside the gene matches. In germline, CDR1 is SEHNR, CDR2 FQNEAQ (reference sequence). The CDR3 has 14 residues. CDR3 region: CASSPDRVNSPLHF. Here the CDR3 DNA reads TGTGCCAGCAGCCCCGACAGGGTTAATTCACCCCTCCACTTT.

The chain uses TRBV5-6 and TRBJ1-4; perhaps TRBD1 as D (6 bases). The CDR3 covers 15 residues. Germline-derived CDR1 and CDR2 are SGHDT and YYEEEE. With 0 bases removed from V and 8 bases from J, the gap between germline ends came to 14 bases. CDR3 in amino acids: CASSLAGAFNEKLFF. The CDR3 region has the DNA TGTGCCAGCAGCTTGGCGGGGGCCTTTAACGAAAAACTGTTTTTT.

This rearrangement joins TRBV5-1 to TRBJ2-6; D call uncertain. CDR1 is SGHRS and CDR2 is YFSETQ in the germline V gene. The CDR3 contains 19 residues. V was shortened by 0 bases and J by 0 bases, with 16 bases between the two germline ends. Here the CDR3 reads CASSLAPLATGSGANVLTF. In nucleotides, the CDR3 is TGCGCCAGCAGCTTGGCCCCCCTCGCCACGGGCTCTGGGGCCAACGTCCTGACTTTC.

The rearrangement uses TRBV2 and TRBJ2-1; 9 bases match TRBD2. The trim removed 8 bases at V and 4 bases at J, leaving 3 bases unmatched. This CDR3 contains 13 residues. CDR1 is SNHLY and CDR2 is FYNNEI in the germline V gene. In DNA form, the CDR3 reads TGTGCCAGCTTAGCGGGGGAATACAATGAGCAGTTCTTC. It yields the protein CASLAGEYNEQFF.

V and J are TRBV10-3 and TRBJ1-1; D is uncertain. The ends were cut back, 2 bases at V and 0 bases at J, with 10 bases in the middle. Germline loops: CDR1 ENHRY, CDR2 SYGVKD. The CDR3 loop spans 15 amino acids. As DNA, the CDR3 is TGTGCCATCAGTGAGAGGGAGATTATGAACACTGAAGCTTTCTTT. Translated: CAISEREIMNTEAFF.